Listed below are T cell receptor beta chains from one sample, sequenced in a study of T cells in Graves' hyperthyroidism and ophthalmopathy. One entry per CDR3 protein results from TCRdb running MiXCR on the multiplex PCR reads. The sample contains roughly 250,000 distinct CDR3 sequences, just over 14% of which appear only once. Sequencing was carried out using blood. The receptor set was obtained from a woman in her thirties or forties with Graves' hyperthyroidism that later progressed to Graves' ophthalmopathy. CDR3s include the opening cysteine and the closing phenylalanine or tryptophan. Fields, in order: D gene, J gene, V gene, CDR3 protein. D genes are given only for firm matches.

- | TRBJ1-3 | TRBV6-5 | CASSWGRSSGNTIYF
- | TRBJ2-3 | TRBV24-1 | CATSDTGRTDTQYF
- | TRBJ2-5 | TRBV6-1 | CASRDPGVRETQYF
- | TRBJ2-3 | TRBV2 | CASSPIGATTDTQYF
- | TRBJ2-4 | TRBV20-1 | CSARVAGLAKNIQYF
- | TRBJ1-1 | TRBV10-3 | CAISEGLLNTEAFF
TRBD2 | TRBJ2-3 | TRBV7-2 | CASSKGLAGGTDTQYF
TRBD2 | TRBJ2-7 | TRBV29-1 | CSVVLAGYEQYF
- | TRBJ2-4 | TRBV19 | CASSMAVGLAKNIQYF
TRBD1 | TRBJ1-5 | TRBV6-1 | CASTPTGAHNQPQHF
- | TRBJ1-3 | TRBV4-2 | CASSQDKVQAGTTIYF
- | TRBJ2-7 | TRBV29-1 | CSVTRGTEQYF
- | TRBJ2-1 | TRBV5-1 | CASSRGSQVDEQFF
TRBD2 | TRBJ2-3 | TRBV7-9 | CASSYLGGRGTDTQYF
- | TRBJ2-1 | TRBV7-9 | CASGVGSWDEQFF
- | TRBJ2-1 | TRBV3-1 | CASSQDRTGWDEQFF
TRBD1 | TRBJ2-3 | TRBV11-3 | CASSPHTGDDTQYF
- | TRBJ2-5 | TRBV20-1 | CSARERRSAGAALKETQYF
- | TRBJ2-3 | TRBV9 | CASSSGRGSTDTQYF
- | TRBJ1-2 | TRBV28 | CASSSRLTNYGYTF
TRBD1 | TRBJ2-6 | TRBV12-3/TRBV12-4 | CASSNAQGLGANVLTF
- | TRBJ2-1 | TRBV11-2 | CASSFGGPGREQFF
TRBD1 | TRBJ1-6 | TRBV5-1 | CASSLEGGGSRAPLHF
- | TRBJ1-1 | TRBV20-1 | CSAVLGRWDTEAFF
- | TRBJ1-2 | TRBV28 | CASSFFRGGYTF
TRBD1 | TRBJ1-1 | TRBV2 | CASQLMTGVDTEAFF
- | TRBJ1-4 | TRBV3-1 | CASSQGSSTFPGLELFF